The source of this T cell receptor (beta chain) is a study of cytomegalovirus exposure and HLA in healthy donors. Germline V gives CDR1 MNHEY, CDR2 SVGAGI. The CDR3 sequence is 16 residues long. Trimming took 0 bases from V and 0 from J, leaving 11 bases between them. Measured with immunoSEQ multiplex PCR; TCRdb has only the in-frame clones, and not every one. The sample yields approximately 170,000 clones, 84% seen once. The donors were part of the validation cohort, which consisted of under 150 subjects and was separate from the first cohort of 600 to 850 subjects. The clonotype was recovered from a man in his thirties or forties in good health and CMV-seropositive. The rearrangement links TRBV6-5 to TRBJ1-1; no clear D gene. The specimen sequenced was PBMCs. In nucleotides, the CDR3 is TGTGCCAGCAGTTACTCTCCACTGCCTGTGAACACTGAAGCTTTCTTT. This translates into CASSYSPLPVNTEAFF.